Sequencing of this T cell receptor beta chain was carried out in a study of blood T cell repertoires in COVID-19. On the study more broadly: The United States, Italy and Spain provided the acute and convalescent COVID-19 samples. PBMCs, B-cell-depleted T cells, or T cells provided the cDNA or gDNA that made up the material.

Source study methods: Counts of nucleated cells, estimated from reference gene primer amplification, were obtained. Libraries were prepared by immunoSEQ multiplex PCR; TCRdb keeps only in-frame clonotypes and omits some of them. Clonal size and the V and J genes are those of that table, whereas D and trimming came from the DNA. The table records about 240,000 clones, roughly 83% of them present only once. The TCR comes from a woman at least 80 years old with acute or convalescent COVID-19. The sequenced sample was peripheral blood.

Here the CDR3 DNA reads TGTGCCAGCAGTGAGGGGACACTTTTCTTGAACACTGAAGCTTTCTTT. This gives the protein CASSEGTLFLNTEAFF. The chain links TRBV6-1 to TRBJ1-1, with D maybe TRBD1 (6 bases). The CDR3 consists of 16 residues. Trimming stripped 3 bases from V and 0 bases from J, with 14 bases between. The germline V gene has CDR1 MNHNS and CDR2 SASEGT.